One and the same sample provided the 21 T cell receptor beta chains below, sequenced in a study of T cells in Graves' hyperthyroidism and ophthalmopathy (dated by TCRdb to about 2019). The library was produced with multiplex PCR. The reads were generated on an Illumina HiSeq 2000. The TCR beta CDR3 regions were amplified from the RNA transcripts. The TCR CDR3 was subjected to a first round of RT-PCR using the HTBI primer set and the Qiagen OneStep RT-PCR kit. The public reads were reprocessed in TCRdb via fastp at Q25 and MiXCR, keeping in-frame beta chains. Every CDR3 protein is listed once, alongside the most common genes and DNA of its rows. This sample gives more than 350,000 distinct CDR3 sequences in total; 14% of them show up just once. Roughly a fifth of the sample goes to the ten largest clones. Sequenced: blood. These receptors were collected from a woman in her 30s with Graves' ophthalmopathy.

This clonotype came up many times. This sequence joins TRBV11-3 and TRBJ1-1; no firm D call. V gave up 5 bases and J gave up 5 bases, with 12 bases separating them. CDR1 SGHNT and CDR2 YENEEA come from the germline V gene. The CDR3 totals 13 residues. The CDR3 DNA is TGTGCCAGCAGCGTTGGGATGGGGACTGAAGCTTTCTTT. Translation gives CASSVGMGTEAFF.

This clonotype was counted many times. The chain links TRBV7-2 to TRBJ2-7; D gene ambiguous. Germline V lookup: CDR1 SGHTA, CDR2 FQGNSA. The CDR3 is 15 amino acids. Between the trimmed V and J ends, which lost 1 base and 4 bases, there was a span of 14 bases. CDR3 residues: CASSLGPLAQYEQYF. The CDR3 DNA reads as TGTGCCAGCAGCTTAGGGCCCTTGGCACAGTACGAGCAGTACTTC.

The sample holds a few counts of this clonotype. This chain uses TRBV19 with TRBJ2-7; a weak D match, TRBD2 (6 bases). Trimming removed 6 bases from V and 1 base from J, with 19 bases in between. CDR1 LNHDA and CDR2 SQIVND come from the germline V gene (reference sequence). This CDR3 region has 16 residues. The CDR3 DNA reads as TGTGCCAGTAGCCCCCGTGGCGGGACTGCTTCCTACGAGCAGTACTTC. It codes for CASSPRGGTASYEQYF.

This clonotype has more than one count but fewer than ten. The genes are TRBV6-6 and TRBJ1-1; TRBD1 might be the D (6 bases). Germline V gene lookup returns CDR1 MNHNY and CDR2 SVGAGI (reference sequence). V lost 2 bases and J 0 bases, leaving 16 bases between the germline ends. CDR3 length equals 17 residues. CDR3 amino acids: CASSYTPRRGLNTEAFF. DNA for the CDR3: TGTGCCAGCAGTTACACCCCCCGACGGGGGCTGAACACTGAAGCTTTCTTT.

This clonotype was seen a handful of times. The rearrangement joins TRBV10-3 to TRBJ2-1; TRBD1 matches at 8 bases. There are 14 residues in the CDR3. V was clipped by 6 bases and J by 4 bases; unmatched bases: 5. CDR1 is ENHRY, CDR2 SYGVKD, per germline. In nucleotides, the CDR3 is TGTGCCATCAGACAGGGGGTCACGTACAATGAGCAGTTCTTC. Protein product: CAIRQGVTYNEQFF.

Many counts were recorded for this clonotype. The CDR3 here is CSARYVSKDTQYF. The DNA for the CDR3 is TGCAGTGCTAGATATGTTTCTAAAGATACGCAGTATTTT. The chain links TRBV20-1 to TRBJ2-3; D gene ambiguous. The CDR3 runs to 13 residues. Germline loops: CDR1 DFQATT, CDR2 SNEGSKA (reference sequence). V was trimmed by 2 bases and J by 5 bases, leaving 11 bases between them.

V usage is TRBV19 and J usage is TRBJ1-2; D gene ambiguous. Germline values: CDR1 LNHDA, CDR2 SQIVND (reference sequence). V was clipped by 3 bases and J by 4 bases, with 12 bases between them. This CDR3 has 14 amino acids. CDR3 DNA: TGTGCCAGTAGTATTTCTCCCCCTAGCTATGGCTACACCTTC. Protein product: CASSISPPSYGYTF.

The sample holds many counts of this clonotype. Here the CDR3 reads CATSDLWTGNSYEQYF. CDR3 bases: TGTGCCACCAGTGATTTGTGGACAGGAAACTCCTACGAGCAGTACTTC. The chain recombines TRBV24-1 with TRBJ2-7; 7 bases are a match to TRBD1. The CDR3 runs to 16 residues. V was pared by 0 bases and J by 0 bases, with 4 bases of the junction left unmatched. Germline assignment: CDR1 KGHDR and CDR2 SFDVKD.

There are many counts of this clonotype. The chain combines TRBV11-2 with TRBJ1-1; D is unresolved. Germline-derived CDR1 and CDR2 are SGHAT and FQNNGV. The CDR3 runs 15 residues. Trimming removed 1 base from V and 7 bases from J, with 16 bases in between. The CDR3 here is CASSLGRGRTVEAFF. The CDR3 nucleotides read TGTGCCAGCAGCTTAGGACGGGGTAGGACCGTTGAAGCTTTCTTT.

This clonotype was seen many times. CDR3 loop: CASSPQGAWAYEQYF. The CDR3 DNA sequence: TGTGCCAGCAGCCCACAGGGGGCTTGGGCCTACGAGCAGTACTTC. The chain has TRBV5-8 and TRBJ2-7, with 9 bases lining up with TRBD1. Germline V gives CDR1 SGHTS, CDR2 YDEGEE. After removal of 4 bases from V and 2 bases from J, the junction contained 7 bases not matched to a gene. There are 15 residues in the CDR3.

The chain is built from TRBV28 and TRBJ2-2; no reliable D call. This CDR3 contains 12 residues. Germline V gene data show CDR1 as MDHEN and CDR2 as SYDVKM. Trimming shortened V by 2 bases and J by 7 bases, and 5 bases separated the two germline ends. CDR3 sequence reads: CASSLRVGELFF. CDR3 coding DNA: TGTGCCAGCAGTTTACGGGTCGGGGAGCTGTTTTTT.

At least ten counts were recorded for this clonotype. The chain links TRBV15 to TRBJ2-3; tentatively, D is TRBD2 (5 bases). The V end lost 4 bases, the J end lost 2 bases, and 13 bases lay between the germline ends. Germline CDR1 is LNHNV and CDR2 is YYDKDF (reference sequence). The CDR3 consists of 15 residues. The CDR3 nucleotides read TGTGCCACCAGCAAGGAGGACTCTGTCACAGATACGCAGTATTTT. Translated, it gives CATSKEDSVTDTQYF.

This clonotype came up many times. As DNA, the CDR3 is TGCAGTGCTGATGGGACTAGCGGGGGAGGGTCTAATGAGCAGTTCTTC. This gives the protein CSADGTSGGGSNEQFF. The V call is TRBV20-1, the J call TRBJ2-1; 14 bases line up with TRBD2. Germline assignment: CDR1 DFQATT and CDR2 SNEGSKA (reference sequence). Trimming took 5 bases from V and 7 from J; bases not matched to a gene: 10. The CDR3 consists of 16 residues.

This clonotype was recorded at least ten times. The chain uses TRBV28 and TRBJ1-4; D remains unclear. The CDR3 spans 14 residues. CDR1 MDHEN and CDR2 SYDVKM come from the germline V gene. With 7 bases removed from V and 5 bases from J, the gap between germline ends came to 14 bases. This CDR3 is CASKEGPWNEKLFF. CDR3 nucleotides: TGTGCCAGCAAGGAGGGTCCTTGGAATGAAAAACTGTTTTTT.

The chain has TRBV28 and TRBJ2-7, with TRBD1 matching over 8 bases. The CDR3 extends over 14 amino acids. Per germline, CDR1 MDHEN and CDR2 SYDVKM. V trimming: 3 bases; J trimming: 5 bases; junction bases outside the gene matches: 6. The CDR3 is CASSFPGQGDEQYF. The DNA of the CDR3 is TGTGCCAGCAGTTTCCCAGGACAGGGCGACGAGCAGTACTTC.

CDR3 sequence reads: CASSISGTGVSNYGYTF. Here the CDR3 DNA reads TGTGCCAGTAGTATCTCCGGGACAGGGGTGTCCAACTATGGCTACACCTTC. V usage is TRBV19 and J usage is TRBJ1-2; 10 bases match TRBD1. This CDR3 has 17 amino acids. V shed 3 bases, J shed 2 bases, and the junction held 9 bases outside the gene matches. Germline V gene lookup returns CDR1 LNHDA and CDR2 SQIVND (reference sequence).

This clonotype has at least ten counts. The V gene is TRBV28, the J gene TRBJ1-2; D is unclear. The CDR3 is 13 residues long. V shed 3 bases and J shed 6 bases, with 11 bases lying between them. Germline V gives CDR1 MDHEN, CDR2 SYDVKM. CDR3 DNA sequence: TGTGCCAGCAGTTTCAGGAATTTTGATGGCTACACCTTC. Translated: CASSFRNFDGYTF.

This clonotype was found a few times. CDR3 in DNA: TGCGCCAGCAGCTTGATTCTCGTGGGAACCGGGGAGCTGTTTTTT. Translating it yields CASSLILVGTGELFF. V is TRBV5-1 and J is TRBJ2-2; no firm D call. Trimming pared 1 base from V and 5 bases from J, leaving 12 bases between. The CDR3 length is 15 residues. CDR1 SGHRS and CDR2 YFSETQ come from the germline V gene.

This clonotype was seen at least ten times. The V gene is TRBV2, the J gene TRBJ1-1, with D perhaps matching TRBD1 (5 bases). The germline V gene encodes CDR1 SNHLY and CDR2 FYNNEI. This CDR3 is 15 amino acids long. V was cut by 6 bases and J by 1 base, with 15 bases left in between. CDR3 coding DNA: TGTGCCAGCAGCGCCCTCCGTGGGGCGAACACTGAAGCTTTCTTT. This translates into CASSALRGANTEAFF.

This clonotype came up many times. The chain has TRBV3-1 and TRBJ2-6; D remains unclear. The V and J ends lost 3 bases and 0 bases respectively, with 6 bases between them. Germline CDR1 is LGHDT and CDR2 is YNNKEL (reference sequence). This CDR3 is built from 15 residues. The CDR3 sequence is CASSQSDSGANVLTF. The CDR3, as DNA: TGTGCCAGCAGCCAGTCCGACTCTGGGGCCAACGTCCTGACTTTC.

The V and J genes are TRBV30 and TRBJ2-2; 8 bases agree with TRBD1. J gave up 5 bases and V 3 bases, and 14 bases lay outside the gene matches. The CDR3 has 17 residues. The germline V gene encodes CDR1 GTSNPN and CDR2 SVGIG (reference sequence). This CDR3 is CAWSFPDRVIRTGELFF. As DNA, the CDR3 is TGTGCCTGGAGCTTTCCGGACAGGGTGATTAGAACCGGGGAGCTGTTTTTT.